The T cell receptor (beta chain) under discussion was sequenced for a study of cytomegalovirus exposure and HLA in healthy donors. Study results and limitations: Certain sequence variants were highly shared and formed a cluster, and this cluster was likely a sequencing artifact. A later analysis showed TCR association rates differing by HLA locus, peaking at DRB1 and lowest at HLA-C.

This clone is a singleton in its sample. What it binds is not known. PCR involved 60 Vbeta and 13 Jbeta primers. Repertoires were generated with immunoSEQ multiplex PCR, while TCRdb's copy carries only in-frame clones and drops some. The sample includes roughly 130,000 clones, 73% seen only once; the top ten take 2.1%. J was trimmed by 5 bases and V by 1 base; bases with no gene match: 3. CDR3 size: 15 residues. Germline V gene sequence: CDR1 SGHVS, CDR2 FNYEAQ. This receptor was obtained from a woman between 35 and 50 years old in good health and CMV-seropositive. The chain links TRBV7-6 to TRBJ1-3; 9 positions match TRBD1. The specimen sequenced was PBMCs. The CDR3 nucleotides are TGTGCCAGCAGCTTAGAGGGACAGGGAAGAAACACCATATATTTT. Translation gives CASSLEGQGRNTIYF.